The T cell receptor beta chain described here comes from a study of T cells in localized non-small cell lung cancer. CDR3 length: 15 amino acids. Trimming cost V 5 bases and J 0 bases, with 14 bases left between them. Germline V gene lookup returns CDR1 MDHEN and CDR2 SYDVKM. Study-wide results and limits: Adjacent lung tissue had a median 57 of the top 100 clones found in the tumor. Since sequencing was restricted to only one region of the tumor, intratumor heterogeneity remains a possibility.

Sequencing used immunoSEQ multiplex PCR; TCRdb keeps in-frame clones, though not all of them. The table lists roughly 33,000 clones, roughly 90% of them singletons. Remarks on this clone: Antigen specificity is unknown.

The chain combines TRBV28 with TRBJ2-7; no reliable D call. This clonotype was obtained from a woman aged 40 to 75 with stage I lung adenocarcinoma. Sequences were derived from peripheral blood, sampled before any cancer treatment. CDR3 sequence (DNA): TGTGCCAGCAGTCCCGTCGCGGATAGCTCCTACGAGCAGTACTTC. This gives the protein CASSPVADSSYEQYF.